The subject of this entry is one TCR beta chain. This specimen belongs to a study of cytomegalovirus exposure and HLA in healthy donors. Primers for the PCR totalled 60 Vbeta and 13 Jbeta. Profiled with immunoSEQ multiplex PCR; TCRdb holds only in-frame clones, not every one. Its table lists more than 200,000 clones. CDR1 is KGHSH, CDR2 LQKENI, per germline. There are 16 residues in the CDR3. Deletions cut 0 bases from V and 3 bases from J, with 12 bases between. This rearrangement joins TRBV18 to TRBJ2-1; tentatively, D is TRBD1 (7 bases). This sequence was found in a woman aged 25 to 39 in good health and CMV-seropositive. The specimen was PBMCs. CDR3 DNA: TGTGCCAGCTCACCACCATCAGGGGGGAACTACAATGAGCAGTTCTTC. Translation: CASSPPSGGNYNEQFF.